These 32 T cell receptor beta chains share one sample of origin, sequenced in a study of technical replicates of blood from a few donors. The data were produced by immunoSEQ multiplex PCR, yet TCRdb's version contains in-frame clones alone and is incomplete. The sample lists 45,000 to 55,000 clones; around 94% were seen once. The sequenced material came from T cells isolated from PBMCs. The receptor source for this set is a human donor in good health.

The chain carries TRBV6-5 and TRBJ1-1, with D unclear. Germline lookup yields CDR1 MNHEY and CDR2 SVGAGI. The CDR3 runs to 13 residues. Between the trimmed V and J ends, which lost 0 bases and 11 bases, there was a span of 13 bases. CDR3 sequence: CASSYSRLELAFF. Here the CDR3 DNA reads TGTGCCAGCAGTTACTCGAGGCTAGAATTGGCTTTCTTT.

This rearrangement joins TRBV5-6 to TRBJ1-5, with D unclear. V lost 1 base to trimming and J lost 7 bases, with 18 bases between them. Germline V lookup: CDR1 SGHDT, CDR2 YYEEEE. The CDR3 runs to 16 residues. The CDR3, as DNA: TGTGCCAGCAGCTTGAGACTCTCGGCCGAGGGACAGCCCCAGCATTTT. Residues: CASSLRLSAEGQPQHF.

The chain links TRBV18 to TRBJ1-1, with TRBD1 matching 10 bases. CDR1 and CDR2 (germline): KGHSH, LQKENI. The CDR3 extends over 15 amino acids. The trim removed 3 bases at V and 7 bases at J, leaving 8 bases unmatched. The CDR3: CASSPTWTGGIEAFF. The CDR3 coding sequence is TGTGCCAGCTCACCTACATGGACAGGGGGAATTGAAGCTTTCTTT. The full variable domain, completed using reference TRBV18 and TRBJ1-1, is NAGVMQNPRHLVRRRGQEARLRCSPMKGHSHVYWYRQLPEEGLKFMVYLQKENIIDESGMPKERFSAEFPKEGPSILRIQQVVRGDSAAYFCASSPTWTGGIEAFFGQGTRLTVV.

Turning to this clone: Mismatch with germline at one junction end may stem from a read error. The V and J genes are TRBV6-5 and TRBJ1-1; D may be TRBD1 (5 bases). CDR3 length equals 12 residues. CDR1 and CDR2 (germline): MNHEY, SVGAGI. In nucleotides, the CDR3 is TGTGCCACCATCCCAGGGAACTCTGAAGCTTTCTTT. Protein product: CATIPGNSEAFF.

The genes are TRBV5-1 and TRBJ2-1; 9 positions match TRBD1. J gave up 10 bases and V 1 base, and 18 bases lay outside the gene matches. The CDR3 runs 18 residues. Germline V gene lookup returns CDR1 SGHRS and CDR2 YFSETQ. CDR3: CASSLFFATGTGSREQFF. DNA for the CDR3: TGCGCCAGCAGCTTGTTTTTCGCGACCGGGACAGGGAGTCGGGAGCAGTTCTTC. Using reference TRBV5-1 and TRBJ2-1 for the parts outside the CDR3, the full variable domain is KAGVTQTPRYLIKTRGQQVTLSCSPISGHRSVSWYQQTPGQGLQFLFEYFSETQRNKGNFPGRFSGRQFSNSRSEMNVSTLELGDSALYLCASSLFFATGTGSREQFFGPGTRLTVL.

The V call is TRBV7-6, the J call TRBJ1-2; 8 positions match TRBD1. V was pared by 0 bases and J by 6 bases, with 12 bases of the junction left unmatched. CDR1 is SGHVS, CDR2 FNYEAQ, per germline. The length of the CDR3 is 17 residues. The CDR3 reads CASSLARKTMTGDGYTF. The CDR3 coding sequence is TGTGCCAGCAGCTTAGCGAGAAAAACGATGACAGGGGATGGCTACACCTTC.

CDR3 loop: CSVGFPGTGGFGAFF. CDR3 coding DNA: TGCAGCGTTGGTTTTCCCGGGACAGGGGGTTTTGGAGCTTTCTTT. V and J are TRBV29-1 and TRBJ1-1; 11 nucleotides agree with TRBD1. Looked up from germline, CDR1 is SQVTM and CDR2 is ANQGSEA. The CDR3 has 15 residues. V lost 4 bases and J lost 10; bases outside the gene matches: 14. The entire variable domain, with the rest obtained from reference TRBV29-1 and TRBJ1-1, is as follows: SAVISQKPSRDICQRGTSLTIQCQVDSQVTMMFWYRQQPGQSLTLIATANQGSEATYESGFVIDKFPISRPNLTFSTLTVSNMSPEDSSIYLCSVGFPGTGGFGAFFGQGTRLTVV.

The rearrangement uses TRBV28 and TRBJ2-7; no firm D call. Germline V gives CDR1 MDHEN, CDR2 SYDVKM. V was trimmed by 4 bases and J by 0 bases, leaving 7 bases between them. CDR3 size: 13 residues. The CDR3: CASSSGYSYEQYF. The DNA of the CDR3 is TGTGCCAGCAGTTCCGGTTACTCCTACGAGCAGTACTTC.

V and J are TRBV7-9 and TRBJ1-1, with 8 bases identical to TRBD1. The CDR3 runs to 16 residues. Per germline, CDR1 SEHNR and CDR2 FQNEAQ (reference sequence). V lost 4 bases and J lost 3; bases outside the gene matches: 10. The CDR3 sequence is CASSSRTGPLYTEAFF. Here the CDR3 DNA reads TGTGCCAGCAGCTCCCGGACAGGGCCTTTGTACACTGAAGCTTTCTTT.

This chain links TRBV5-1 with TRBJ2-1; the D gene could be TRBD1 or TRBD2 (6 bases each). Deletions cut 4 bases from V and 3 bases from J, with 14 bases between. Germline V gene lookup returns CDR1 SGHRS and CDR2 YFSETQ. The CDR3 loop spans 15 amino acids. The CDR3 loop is CASSLGGQNYNEQFF. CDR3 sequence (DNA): TGCGCCAGCAGCCTGGGAGGACAGAACTACAATGAGCAGTTCTTC.

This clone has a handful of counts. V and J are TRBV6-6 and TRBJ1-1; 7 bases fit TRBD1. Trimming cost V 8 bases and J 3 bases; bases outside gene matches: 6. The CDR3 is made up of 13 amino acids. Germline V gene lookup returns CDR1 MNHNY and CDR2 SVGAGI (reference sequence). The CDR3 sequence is CASSIGQDTEAFF. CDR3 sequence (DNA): TGTGCCAGCTCAATTGGACAGGACACTGAAGCTTTCTTT.

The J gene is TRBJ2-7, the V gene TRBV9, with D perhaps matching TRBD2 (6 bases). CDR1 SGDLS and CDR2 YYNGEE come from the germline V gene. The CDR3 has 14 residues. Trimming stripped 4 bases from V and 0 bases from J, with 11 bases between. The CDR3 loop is CASSLRGISYEQYF. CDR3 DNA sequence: TGTGCCAGCAGCCTTCGGGGGATCTCCTACGAGCAGTACTTC.

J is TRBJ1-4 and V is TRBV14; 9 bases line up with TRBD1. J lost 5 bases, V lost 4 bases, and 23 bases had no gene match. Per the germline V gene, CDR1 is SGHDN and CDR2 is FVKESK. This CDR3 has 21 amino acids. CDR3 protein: CASSPIRLLGWDRVKNEKLFF. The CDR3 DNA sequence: TGTGCCAGCAGCCCGATAAGGCTCCTAGGTTGGGACAGGGTGAAGAATGAAAAACTGTTTTTT.

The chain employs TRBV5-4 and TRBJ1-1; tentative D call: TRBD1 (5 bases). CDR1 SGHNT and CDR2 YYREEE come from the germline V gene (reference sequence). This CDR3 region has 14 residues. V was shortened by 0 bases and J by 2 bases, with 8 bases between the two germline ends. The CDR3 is CASSLGQPNTEAFF. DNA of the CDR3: TGTGCCAGCAGCTTGGGACAGCCTAACACTGAAGCTTTCTTT.

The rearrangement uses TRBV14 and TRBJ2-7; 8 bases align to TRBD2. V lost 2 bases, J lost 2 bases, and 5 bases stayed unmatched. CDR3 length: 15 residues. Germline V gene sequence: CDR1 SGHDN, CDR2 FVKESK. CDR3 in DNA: TGTGCCAGCAGCCAACGGGAGGGATTTCCCTACGAGCAGTACTTC. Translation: CASSQREGFPYEQYF.

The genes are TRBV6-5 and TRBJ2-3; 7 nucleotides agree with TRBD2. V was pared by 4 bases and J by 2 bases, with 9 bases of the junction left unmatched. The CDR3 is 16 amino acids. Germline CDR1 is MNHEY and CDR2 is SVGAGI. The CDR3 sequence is CASSSLAAMNTDTQYF. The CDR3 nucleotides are TGTGCCAGCAGTTCCCTAGCGGCCATGAACACAGATACGCAGTATTTT.

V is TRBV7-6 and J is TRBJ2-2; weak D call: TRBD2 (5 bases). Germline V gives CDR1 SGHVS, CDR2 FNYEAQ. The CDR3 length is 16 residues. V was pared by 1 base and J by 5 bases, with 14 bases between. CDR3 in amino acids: CASSLEGGGGTGELFF. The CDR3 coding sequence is TGTGCCAGCAGCTTAGAAGGAGGCGGCGGTACCGGGGAGCTGTTTTTT.

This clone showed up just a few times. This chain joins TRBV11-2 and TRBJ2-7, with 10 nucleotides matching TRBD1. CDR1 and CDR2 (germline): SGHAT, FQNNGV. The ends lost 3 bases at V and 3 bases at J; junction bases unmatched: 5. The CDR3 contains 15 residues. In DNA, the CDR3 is TGTGCCAGCAGCTTTTCGACAGGGGGCTACTACGAGCAGTACTTC. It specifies CASSFSTGGYYEQYF.

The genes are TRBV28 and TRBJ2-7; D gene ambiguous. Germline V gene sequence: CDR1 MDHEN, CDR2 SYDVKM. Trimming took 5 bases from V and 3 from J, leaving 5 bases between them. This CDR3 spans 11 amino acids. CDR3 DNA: TGTGCCAGCAGTCGTAACTACGAGCAGTACTTC. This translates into CASSRNYEQYF.

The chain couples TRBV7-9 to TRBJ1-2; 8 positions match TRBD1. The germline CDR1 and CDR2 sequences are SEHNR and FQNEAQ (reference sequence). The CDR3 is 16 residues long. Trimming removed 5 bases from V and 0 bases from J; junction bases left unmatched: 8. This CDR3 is CASSTQTGDANYGYTF. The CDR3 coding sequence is TGTGCCAGCAGCACCCAGACAGGGGACGCTAACTATGGCTACACCTTC.

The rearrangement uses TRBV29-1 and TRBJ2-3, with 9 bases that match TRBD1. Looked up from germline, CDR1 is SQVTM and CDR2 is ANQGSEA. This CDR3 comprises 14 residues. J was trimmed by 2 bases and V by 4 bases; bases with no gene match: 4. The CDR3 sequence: CSVGDRDYTDTQYF. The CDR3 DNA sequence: TGCAGCGTTGGGGACAGGGATTACACAGATACGCAGTATTTT.

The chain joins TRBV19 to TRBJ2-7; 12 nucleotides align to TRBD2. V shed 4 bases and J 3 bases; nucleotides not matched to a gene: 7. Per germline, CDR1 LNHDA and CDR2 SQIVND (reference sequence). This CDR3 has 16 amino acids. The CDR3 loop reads CASSTNLAGGLYEQYF. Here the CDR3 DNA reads TGTGCCAGTAGTACCAACCTAGCGGGAGGGCTCTACGAGCAGTACTTC.

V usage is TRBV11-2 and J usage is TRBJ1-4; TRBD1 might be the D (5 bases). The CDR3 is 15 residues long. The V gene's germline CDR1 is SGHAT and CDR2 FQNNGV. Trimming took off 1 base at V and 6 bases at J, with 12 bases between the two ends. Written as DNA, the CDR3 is TGTGCCAGCAGCTTAGGTACAAGGGGATATGAAAAACTGTTTTTT. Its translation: CASSLGTRGYEKLFF.

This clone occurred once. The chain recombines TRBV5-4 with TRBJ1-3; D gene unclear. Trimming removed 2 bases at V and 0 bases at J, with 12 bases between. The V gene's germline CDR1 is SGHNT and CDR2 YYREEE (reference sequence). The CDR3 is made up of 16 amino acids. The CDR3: CASSFSPGGSGNTIYF. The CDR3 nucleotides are TGTGCCAGCAGCTTCTCACCGGGAGGCTCTGGAAACACCATATATTTT.

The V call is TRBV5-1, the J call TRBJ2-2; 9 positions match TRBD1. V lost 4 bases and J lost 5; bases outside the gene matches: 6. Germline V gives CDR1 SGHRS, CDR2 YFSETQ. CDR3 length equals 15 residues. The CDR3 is CASSQQGARTGELFF. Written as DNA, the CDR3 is TGCGCCAGCAGCCAACAGGGGGCGAGGACCGGGGAGCTGTTTTTT.

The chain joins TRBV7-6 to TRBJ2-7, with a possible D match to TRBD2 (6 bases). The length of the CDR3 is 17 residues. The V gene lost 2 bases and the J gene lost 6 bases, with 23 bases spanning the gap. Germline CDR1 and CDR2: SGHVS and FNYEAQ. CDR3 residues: CASSLTSTGGGLGEQYF. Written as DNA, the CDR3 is TGTGCCAGCAGCTTAACCTCGACCGGCGGAGGGCTGGGCGAGCAGTACTTC.

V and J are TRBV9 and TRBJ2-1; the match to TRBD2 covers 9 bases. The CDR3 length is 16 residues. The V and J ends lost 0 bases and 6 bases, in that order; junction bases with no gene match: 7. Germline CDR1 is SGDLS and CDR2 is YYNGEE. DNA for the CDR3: TGTGCCAGCAGCGTAGGTAGTCTAGCGGGGACCAATGAGCAGTTCTTC. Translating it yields CASSVGSLAGTNEQFF.

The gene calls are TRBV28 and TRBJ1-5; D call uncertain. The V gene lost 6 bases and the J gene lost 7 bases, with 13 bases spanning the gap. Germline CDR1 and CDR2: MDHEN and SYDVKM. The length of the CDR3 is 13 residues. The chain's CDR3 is CASRLEVVQPQHF. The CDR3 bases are TGTGCCAGCAGGCTAGAGGTCGTACAGCCCCAGCATTTT.

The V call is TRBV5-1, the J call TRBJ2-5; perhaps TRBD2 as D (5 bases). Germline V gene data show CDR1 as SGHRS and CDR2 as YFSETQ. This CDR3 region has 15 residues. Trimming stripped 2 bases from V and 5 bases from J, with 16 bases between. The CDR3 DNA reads TGCGCCAGCAGCTTCCAGACTCCTCGGAGGGAGACCCAGTACTTC. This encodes CASSFQTPRRETQYF.

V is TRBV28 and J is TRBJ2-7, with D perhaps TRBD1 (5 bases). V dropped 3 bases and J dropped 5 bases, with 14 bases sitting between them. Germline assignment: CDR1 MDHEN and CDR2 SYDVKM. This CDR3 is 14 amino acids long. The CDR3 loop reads CASSFSGRVHEQYF. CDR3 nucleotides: TGTGCCAGCAGTTTCTCGGGCAGGGTTCACGAGCAGTACTTC.

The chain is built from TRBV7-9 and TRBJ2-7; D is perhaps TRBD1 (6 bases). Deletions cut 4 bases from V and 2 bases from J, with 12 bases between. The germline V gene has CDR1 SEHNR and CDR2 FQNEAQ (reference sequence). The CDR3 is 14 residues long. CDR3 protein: CASSSDSSTYEQYF. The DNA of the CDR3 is TGTGCCAGCAGCTCGGACAGCTCAACCTACGAGCAGTACTTC.

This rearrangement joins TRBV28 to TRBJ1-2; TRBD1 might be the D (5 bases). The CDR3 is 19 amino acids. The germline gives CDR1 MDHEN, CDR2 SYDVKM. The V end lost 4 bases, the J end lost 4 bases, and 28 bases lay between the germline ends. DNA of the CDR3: TGTGCCAGCAGTTCGGACTTCCCTGCGTGGGGGGACGAAAGCTATGGCTACACCTTC. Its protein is CASSSDFPAWGDESYGYTF.